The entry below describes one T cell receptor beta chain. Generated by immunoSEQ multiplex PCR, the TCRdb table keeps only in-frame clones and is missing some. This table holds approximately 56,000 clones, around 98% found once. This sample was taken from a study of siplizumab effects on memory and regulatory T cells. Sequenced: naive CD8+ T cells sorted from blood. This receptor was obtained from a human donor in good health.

The CDR3 is CASSYGRDGYTF. The CDR3 DNA follows: TGTGCCAGCAGTTACGGTCGTGATGGCTACACCTTC. The J gene is TRBJ1-2, the V gene TRBV6-5; no definite D call. Trimming pared 2 bases from V and 6 bases from J, leaving 7 bases between. Germline V gene sequence: CDR1 MNHEY, CDR2 SVGAGI. This CDR3 spans 12 amino acids.